The next 9 T cell receptor beta chains were all read from a single sample in a study of blood T cell repertoires in COVID-19. Method: immunoSEQ multiplex PCR; TCRdb's copy keeps in-frame clones and lacks some. The table records 70,000 to 90,000 clones, roughly 80% of them present only once. The sequenced sample consisted of peripheral blood. The source of these receptors is an older man with acute or convalescent COVID-19.

This clone has more than one count but fewer than ten. V and J are TRBV29-1 and TRBJ1-2; D perhaps matches TRBD1 (5 bases). Trimming shortened V by 7 bases and J by 3 bases, and 12 bases separated the two germline ends. The CDR3 has 12 residues. Germline lookup yields CDR1 SQVTM and CDR2 ANQGSEA. The DNA for the CDR3 is TGCAGCGCCCTGGGGGGATACTATGGCTACACCTTC. As protein: CSALGGYYGYTF.

This chain connects TRBV3-1 (or the pseudogene TRBV3-2) to TRBJ2-2; 10 nucleotides align to TRBD1. After removal of 6 bases from V and 3 bases from J, the junction contained 7 bases not matched to a gene. In germline, CDR1 is LGHDT, CDR2 YNNKEL (reference sequence). The CDR3 extends over 16 amino acids. The CDR3: CASRPDRGLYTGELFF. In nucleotides, the CDR3 is TGTGCCAGCAGGCCTGACAGGGGGCTTTACACCGGGGAGCTGTTTTTT.

V usage is TRBV28 and J usage is TRBJ2-6; D perhaps matches TRBD2 (5 bases). CDR1 MDHEN and CDR2 SYDVKM come from the germline V gene. Trimming took off 6 bases at V and 2 bases at J, with 11 bases between the two ends. This CDR3 comprises 15 residues. The CDR3 nucleotides are TGTGCCAGCAGCCCAACTAGGGCTGGGGCCAACGTCCTGACTTTC. Its protein is CASSPTRAGANVLTF.

This sequence joins TRBV3-1 (or the pseudogene TRBV3-2) and TRBJ2-3, with 7 bases fitting TRBD1. Germline V gene sequence: CDR1 LGHDT, CDR2 YNNKEL (reference sequence). This CDR3 is built from 13 residues. V was pared by 6 bases and J by 8 bases, with 8 bases of the junction left unmatched. The CDR3 region is CASRSKGAGTQYF. The CDR3 nucleotides read TGTGCCAGCAGGTCGAAGGGGGCGGGTACGCAGTATTTT.

The rearrangement uses TRBV15 and TRBJ1-6, with 8 bases lining up with TRBD1. The CDR3 length is 15 residues. Trimming removed 4 bases from V and 7 bases from J; junction bases left unmatched: 6. The V gene's germline CDR1 is LNHNV and CDR2 YYDKDF (reference sequence). CDR3 bases: TGTGCCACCAGCAAAGAAGACAGGGGAAATTCACCCCTCCACTTT. Residues: CATSKEDRGNSPLHF.

The chain couples TRBV5-6 to TRBJ2-7; TRBD1 agrees at 7 bases. Germline V gene data show CDR1 as SGHDT and CDR2 as YYEEEE. V lost 6 bases and J lost 0; bases outside the gene matches: 3. The CDR3 loop spans 13 amino acids. In DNA, the CDR3 is TGTGCCAGCACCAGGGACAGCTCCTACGAGCAGTACTTC. Its translation: CASTRDSSYEQYF.

V is TRBV5-5 and J is TRBJ2-3; 8 bases match TRBD1. Germline lookup yields CDR1 SGHKS and CDR2 YYEKEE (reference sequence). The length of the CDR3 is 15 residues. Unmatched junction bases numbered 5, after V lost 0 bases and J lost 5 bases. This CDR3 is CASSLVQGAGDTQYF. As DNA, the CDR3 is TGTGCCAGCAGCTTGGTTCAGGGGGCTGGAGATACGCAGTATTTT.

The J gene is TRBJ2-5, the V gene TRBV3-1 (or the pseudogene TRBV3-2); the match to TRBD2 covers 14 bases. This CDR3 comprises 14 residues. Trimming at V came to 4 bases and at J to 5 bases, leaving 0 bases not matched to a gene. The germline gives CDR1 LGHDT, CDR2 YNNKEL (reference sequence). The DNA of the CDR3 is TGTGCCAGCAGCCGACTAGCGGGGGGGGAGACCCAGTACTTC. This encodes CASSRLAGGETQYF.

The chain uses TRBV7-8 and TRBJ2-3; perhaps TRBD1 as D (5 bases). The CDR3 has 14 residues. The V and J ends lost 5 bases and 1 base respectively, with 10 bases between them. Germline values: CDR1 SGHVS, CDR2 FQNEAQ. The CDR3 region is CASSPQGGTDTQYF. CDR3 sequence (DNA): TGTGCCAGCAGCCCACAAGGGGGCACAGATACGCAGTATTTT.